This is a list of T cell receptor beta chains from one sample in a study of human T cells and chemical hapten exposure. TCRdb called the RACE reads again in MiXCR, with one record for every CDR3 protein. The sample records about 360,000 distinct CDR3 sequences, approximately 6.3% being singletons. The specimen was whole blood, collected in connection with sensitization to the hapten diphenylcyclopropenone (DPC). The receptor set was obtained from a woman aged 18-29 years with alopecia areata. Some clones in this sample may be carry-over from other donors' samples. Both conserved end residues are part of each CDR3. D genes are given only for firm matches. Clone size, where shown, is once, few, many, or a class for clones that have expanded.

TRBV7-9,TRBJ1-6,NA,few,TGTGCCAGCAGACAGGGCGACTATAATTCACCCCTCCACTTT,CASRQGDYNSPLHF
TRBV12-3/TRBV12-4,TRBJ1-5,NA,NA,TGTGCCAGCAGTTTAATAGGGCAGCCCCAGCATTTT,CASSLIGQPQHF
TRBV13,TRBJ2-1,NA,NA,TGTGCCAGCAGCTTAGTTCGAGCTCGGGGTGAGCAGTTCTTC,CASSLVRARGEQFF
TRBV12-3/TRBV12-4,TRBJ2-7,TRBD1,many,TGTGCCAGCAGTCTGTCGACAGGGCACGACGAGCAGTACTTC,CASSLSTGHDEQYF
TRBV6-2/TRBV6-3,TRBJ2-1,TRBD1,many,TGTGCCAGCAGCCTACCGCGAACGACAGGGAGAAATGAGCAGTTCTTC,CASSLPRTTGRNEQFF
TRBV6-2/TRBV6-3,TRBJ1-2,NA,many,TGTGCCAGCAGCCGGGACTATGGCTACACCTTC,CASSRDYGYTF
TRBV6-1,TRBJ2-3,NA,many,TGTGCCAGCAGTGAACGTCCAGATACGCAGTATTTT,CASSERPDTQYF
TRBV6-1,TRBJ1-5,TRBD1,few,TGTGCCAGCGGCTTAAACAGGGGGTTGGGCAATCAGCCCCAGCATTTT,CASGLNRGLGNQPQHF
TRBV28,TRBJ2-7,NA,NA,TGTGCCAGCGGCCTACCCGGGTCTCTTGCCTACGAGCAGTACTTC,CASGLPGSLAYEQYF
TRBV6-6,TRBJ2-7,NA,NA,TGTGCCAGCAGTACCTTGAGGGACTCCTACGAGCAGTACTTC,CASSTLRDSYEQYF
TRBV20-1,TRBJ1-1,NA,few,TGCAGTGTGTTTTCAGGGAACACTGAAGCTTTCTTT,CSVFSGNTEAFF
TRBV29-1,TRBJ2-4,TRBD2,many,TGCAGCGCCGGGACTAGCGGACTTAAAGACATTCAGTACTTC,CSAGTSGLKDIQYF
TRBV12-3/TRBV12-4,TRBJ1-2,TRBD1,few,TGTGCCAGCAGTTTTAACAGGGGAGCCTACACCTTC,CASSFNRGAYTF
TRBV4-3,TRBJ1-6,TRBD1,many,TGCGCCAGCAGCCCCCAGACAGGGTTTAATTCACCCCTCCACTTT,CASSPQTGFNSPLHF
TRBV4-3,TRBJ2-7,NA,NA,TGCGCCAGCAGCTATAGCAGGGGGGACTCCTACGAGCAGTACTTC,CASSYSRGDSYEQYF
TRBV20-1,TRBJ1-2,NA,NA,TGCAGTGCTAGCGGTCCCCGCCATGGCTACACCTTC,CSASGPRHGYTF
TRBV3-1,TRBJ2-6,TRBD1,NA,TGTGCCAGCAGCCAATCACAGGGGGCCGGGGCCAACGTCCTGACTTTC,CASSQSQGAGANVLTF
TRBV29-1,TRBJ2-3,NA,many,TGCAGCGTACACTTTTCGGGGGTTTCCGCCACAGATACGCAGTATTTT,CSVHFSGVSATDTQYF
TRBV6-2/TRBV6-3,TRBJ2-3,NA,NA,TGTGCCAGCAGTTTTAGCGGCCCTACAGATACGCAGTATTTT,CASSFSGPTDTQYF
TRBV29-1,TRBJ2-1,NA,many,TGCAGCTTGGGTCGTGGGGACGTTGGGCAGTTCTTC,CSLGRGDVGQFF
TRBV7-2,TRBJ2-1,TRBD2,many,TGTGCCAGCAGCCCCAGGACTAGCGGGGTTTACAATGAGCAGTTCTTC,CASSPRTSGVYNEQFF
TRBV18,TRBJ2-7,NA,many,TGTGCCAGCAGCCCCCCCGGGACCTACGAGCAGTACTTC,CASSPPGTYEQYF
TRBV7-7,TRBJ2-3,TRBD2,many,TGTGCTAGCAGCAGACTAGCGGGGGCCGGGGCAGATACGCAGTATTTT,CASSRLAGAGADTQYF
TRBV27,TRBJ2-3,NA,many,TGTGCCAGCAGTTTCACCCAGCCCCCAGATACGCAGTATTTT,CASSFTQPPDTQYF
TRBV11-2,TRBJ2-6,TRBD2,many,TGTGCCAGCAGCTCAAGACTAGCGGGGGGCCTTGGGGCCAACGTCCTGACTTTC,CASSSRLAGGLGANVLTF
TRBV7-2,TRBJ2-2,NA,few,TGTGCCAGCAGCTTAAGGCAGCGGCTTAACACCGGGGAGCTGTTTTTT,CASSLRQRLNTGELFF
TRBV12-3/TRBV12-4,TRBJ2-7,NA,few,TGTGCCAGCAGTTTATTGAGTGAAAGCTACGAGCAGTACTTC,CASSLLSESYEQYF
TRBV20-1,TRBJ1-1,TRBD1,few,TGCAGTGCTAGAGACCCTGGACAGGGGAACACTGAAGCTTTCTTT,CSARDPGQGNTEAFF
TRBV5-6,TRBJ1-5,NA,few,TGTGCCAGCAGCCGGGGCGATCAGCCCCAGCATTTT,CASSRGDQPQHF
TRBV7-9,TRBJ1-4,NA,many,TGTGCCAGCAGCTTAGCGGAGAATGAAAAACTGTTTTTT,CASSLAENEKLFF
TRBV25-1,TRBJ1-2,NA,few,TGTGCCAGCAACTATGGCTACACCTTC,CASNYGYTF
TRBV18,TRBJ1-2,TRBD1,few,TGTGCCAGCTCACTGGACAGGGATGACTATGGCTACACCTTC,CASSLDRDDYGYTF
TRBV5-6,TRBJ1-3,NA,NA,TGTGCCAGCAGCCTGGGGGGTGGTCTACTCCACTCTGGAAACACCATATATTTT,CASSLGGGLLHSGNTIYF
TRBV12-3/TRBV12-4,TRBJ2-7,NA,few,TGTGCCAGCAGTTTGTCGGTCTACGAGCAGTACTTC,CASSLSVYEQYF
TRBV11-2,TRBJ1-1,TRBD1,many,TGTGCCAGCAGCTTCCCACAGGACAGGGAAGCTTTCTTT,CASSFPQDREAFF
TRBV9,TRBJ1-2,NA,few,TGTGCCAGCAATCTAGGAACGGACTATGGCTACACCTTC,CASNLGTDYGYTF
TRBV10-3,TRBJ2-7,NA,few,TGTGCCATCAGTGAGTCGAGGGGGAGTCCCTACGAGCAGTACTTC,CAISESRGSPYEQYF
TRBV2,TRBJ2-3,TRBD2,NA,TGTGCCAGCAGTGCTAGACTAGCGTCGGAGCGGACAGATACGCAGTATTTT,CASSARLASERTDTQYF
TRBV10-3,TRBJ2-7,TRBD2,many,TGTGCCATCCGACTAGCGGGGGTCGACGAGCAGTACTTC,CAIRLAGVDEQYF
TRBV6-1,TRBJ2-1,TRBD2,NA,TGTGCCAGCAGTGAACTTCGTCTCGGGGTCAAAGGGAGGGATGAGCAGTTCTTC,CASSELRLGVKGRDEQFF
TRBV5-1,TRBJ2-5,NA,few,TGCGCCAGCAGCTTGGGGGTACAGGGCCCCCAAGAGACCCAGTACTTC,CASSLGVQGPQETQYF
TRBV7-2,TRBJ2-3,TRBD2,NA,TGTGCCAGCAGCTTCAGACTAGCGGGGAGCACAGATACGCAGTATTTT,CASSFRLAGSTDTQYF
TRBV6-2/TRBV6-3,TRBJ1-4,TRBD1,few,TGTGCCAGCAGTCCGCCGGAGACAGGGGCCGAAAAACTGTTTTTT,CASSPPETGAEKLFF
TRBV5-1,TRBJ2-7,NA,NA,TGCGCCAGCAGCTTGGGGGCGCCCTCCTACGAGCAGTACTTC,CASSLGAPSYEQYF
TRBV2,TRBJ2-7,NA,many,TGTGCCAGCAGTGCATCGCTGGAGCAGTACTTC,CASSASLEQYF
TRBV6-2/TRBV6-3,TRBJ2-7,TRBD2,NA,TGTGCCAGCAGTTATGGCGGAGAAGCGGGAAGGCGGTACTTC,CASSYGGEAGRRYF
TRBV12-3/TRBV12-4,TRBJ2-1,TRBD2,many,TGTGCCAGCAGTTTAGAGGGAGGGAGCACTGAGCAGTTCTTC,CASSLEGGSTEQFF
TRBV6-5,TRBJ1-6,NA,NA,TGTGCCAGCAGTCGCGGACACCCAAATCCCCTCCACTTT,CASSRGHPNPLHF